The 25 T cell receptor beta chains presented below share a single source sample, sequenced in a study of beta chain features in type 1 diabetes. All of the isolated RNA was reverse transcribed, so expressed TCRB transcripts were sequenced. Method: immunoSEQ multiplex PCR; TCRdb's copy keeps in-frame clones and lacks some. The sample records approximately 100,000 clones, about two fifths being singletons. The sequenced sample consisted of stem cell memory CD4+ T cells from blood. The receptors originated from a woman between 18 and 29 years old in good health.

In this sample, this clone turned up a few times. This rearrangement joins TRBV7-3 to TRBJ2-7, with TRBD1 as a possible D gene (5 bases). CDR3 length: 14 residues. V lost 0 bases, J lost 6 bases, and 12 bases lay in between. Germline V CDR1 and CDR2: SGHTA, FQGTGA. Here the CDR3 reads CASSLTGRVGEQYF. As DNA, the CDR3 is TGTGCCAGCAGCTTAACTGGCAGGGTTGGCGAGCAGTACTTC.

The chain carries TRBV28 and TRBJ2-2; TRBD1 is a possible D gene (5 bases). CDR3 size: 15 residues. Germline V CDR1 and CDR2: MDHEN, SYDVKM. V was pared by 5 bases and J by 6 bases, with 16 bases between. In nucleotides, the CDR3 is TGTGCCAGCAGTGCGGTGGGCCCCAGGGCCGGGGAGCTGTTTTTT. Encoded protein: CASSAVGPRAGELFF.

The chain has TRBV28 and TRBJ2-1, with TRBD2 matching over 11 bases. V shed 2 bases and J 8 bases; nucleotides not matched to a gene: 11. Germline CDR1 is MDHEN and CDR2 is SYDVKM. The CDR3 is 17 amino acids. CDR3 residues: CASSLRASSGRWYEQFF. The CDR3 DNA sequence: TGTGCCAGCAGTTTAAGGGCGTCTAGCGGGAGGTGGTATGAGCAGTTCTTC. The whole variable domain, filled in from reference TRBV28 and TRBJ2-1, reads DVKVTQSSRYLVKRTGEKVFLECVQDMDHENMFWYRQDPGLGLRLIYFSYDVKMKEKGDIPEGYSVSREKKERFSLILESASTNQTSMYLCASSLRASSGRWYEQFFGPGTRLTVL.

This clone was counted a few times. This chain uses TRBV28 with TRBJ2-2, with D unclear. The CDR3 is made up of 12 amino acids. Germline V gene sequence: CDR1 MDHEN, CDR2 SYDVKM. V was shortened by 3 bases and J by 7 bases, with 6 bases between the two germline ends. The CDR3 coding sequence is TGTGCCAGCAGTTTTTCTATCGGGGAGCTGTTTTTT. Residues: CASSFSIGELFF.

The V gene is TRBV7-2, the J gene TRBJ2-3; 7 positions agree with TRBD2. Germline V CDR1 and CDR2: SGHTA, FQGNSA. CDR3 length equals 15 residues. V gave up 0 bases and J gave up 4 bases; unmatched junction bases: 4. The CDR3 region is CASSLAGLGSDTQYF. The CDR3 coding sequence is TGTGCCAGCAGCTTAGCTGGACTAGGTTCAGATACGCAGTATTTT.

The CDR3 sequence is CAWIPGGKLNTEAFF. The CDR3 coding sequence is TGTGCCTGGATTCCAGGGGGCAAGCTGAACACTGAAGCTTTCTTT. The V and J genes are TRBV30 and TRBJ1-1; 8 positions match TRBD1. The J segment lost 0 bases and the V segment lost 4 bases, leaving 7 bases of the junction unmatched. The CDR3 has 15 residues. Germline CDR1 reads GTSNPN; CDR2 reads SVGIG (reference sequence).

Only a few counts were recorded for this clone. The V gene is TRBV29-1, the J gene TRBJ2-7; 9 bases align to TRBD1. Unmatched junction bases numbered 9, after V lost 5 bases and J lost 4 bases. Germline V gene lookup returns CDR1 SQVTM and CDR2 ANQGSEA. CDR3 size: 14 residues. CDR3 sequence reads: CSVRPGQGTYEQYF. CDR3 DNA sequence: TGCAGCGTTCGACCGGGACAGGGAACATACGAGCAGTACTTC.

This rearrangement joins TRBV5-1 to TRBJ2-7, with a weak D call TRBD1 (6 bases). The V end lost 1 base, the J end lost 4 bases, and 12 bases lay between the germline ends. The CDR3 has 14 residues. Germline loops: CDR1 SGHRS, CDR2 YFSETQ. The chain's CDR3 is CASSLRPGDYEQYF. CDR3 coding DNA: TGCGCCAGCAGCTTGAGGCCAGGGGATTACGAGCAGTACTTC.

This clone was counted between two and nine times. The chain links TRBV27 to TRBJ2-7; D is possibly TRBD2 (8 bases). Germline V gives CDR1 MNHEY, CDR2 SMNVEV (reference sequence). This CDR3 spans 18 amino acids. Deletions cut 4 bases from V and 2 bases from J, with 24 bases between. CDR3 DNA: TGTGCCAGCAGTTCCTTCGATCTCAGGGGGACTAGGGCCTACGAGCAGTACTTC. Protein sequence: CASSSFDLRGTRAYEQYF.

The chain carries TRBV5-1 and TRBJ2-7, with D tentatively TRBD2 (5 bases). The CDR3 runs to 12 residues. Germline lookup yields CDR1 SGHRS and CDR2 YFSETQ. Trimming removed 8 bases at V and 3 bases at J, with 12 bases between. CDR3 loop: CASTGSDYEQYF. CDR3 in DNA: TGCGCCAGTACGGGATCCGACTACGAGCAGTACTTC. Combining the CDR3 with reference TRBV5-1 and TRBJ2-7 gives the whole variable domain KAGVTQTPRYLIKTRGQQVTLSCSPISGHRSVSWYQQTPGQGLQFLFEYFSETQRNKGNFPGRFSGRQFSNSRSEMNVSTLELGDSALYLCASTGSDYEQYFGPGTRLTVT.

The J gene is TRBJ2-7, the V gene TRBV6-5, with TRBD2 as a possible D gene (6 bases). Germline CDR1 and CDR2: MNHEY and SVGAGI. The CDR3 extends over 15 amino acids. The V end was cut by 4 bases, the J end by 3 bases, with 16 bases between. The CDR3 here is CASSSSGTPIYEQYF. The DNA for the CDR3 is TGTGCCAGCAGTTCTTCCGGGACTCCGATCTACGAGCAGTACTTC.

The V call is TRBV6-5, the J call TRBJ1-2; D is ambiguous. Trimming pared 0 bases from V and 8 bases from J, leaving 13 bases between. CDR3 length: 14 residues. The germline V gene has CDR1 MNHEY and CDR2 SVGAGI. The CDR3 loop reads CASSYSFGRRGYTF. The CDR3 DNA follows: TGTGCCAGCAGTTACTCGTTCGGGAGAAGGGGCTACACCTTC.

The chain carries TRBV28 and TRBJ2-7, with 8 bases aligning to TRBD2. The CDR3 totals 14 residues. V was pared by 7 bases and J by 2 bases, with 7 bases of the junction left unmatched. CDR1 and CDR2 (germline): MDHEN, SYDVKM. The CDR3 here is CASNPSGSTYEQYF. The DNA for the CDR3 is TGTGCCAGCAACCCTAGCGGGTCCACCTACGAGCAGTACTTC.

The CDR3 DNA is TGTGCCAGCAGCTTCTACTGGGACAGGTTAAACACTGAAGCTTTCTTT. Protein sequence: CASSFYWDRLNTEAFF. This chain uses TRBV11-2 with TRBJ1-1; the match to TRBD1 covers 8 bases. The ends lost 3 bases at V and 2 bases at J; junction bases unmatched: 8. The germline gives CDR1 SGHAT, CDR2 FQNNGV. This CDR3 region has 16 residues.

V gene TRBV4-3 combines with J gene TRBJ2-1, with a tentative D call TRBD2 (6 bases). Germline values: CDR1 LGHNA, CDR2 YSLEER. With 1 base removed from V and 0 bases from J, the gap between germline ends came to 13 bases. The CDR3 covers 17 residues. The CDR3 loop reads CASSQAIGSASYNEQFF. The CDR3 bases are TGCGCCAGCAGCCAAGCTATCGGGAGCGCCTCCTACAATGAGCAGTTCTTC.

The chain recombines TRBV5-4 with TRBJ2-3; TRBD2 agrees at 7 bases. J lost 2 bases, V lost 4 bases, and 16 bases had no gene match. The CDR3 extends over 18 amino acids. Germline V gene lookup returns CDR1 SGHNT and CDR2 YYREEE (reference sequence). CDR3 protein: CASSPFPNSGPSTDTQYF. DNA for the CDR3: TGTGCCAGCAGCCCCTTTCCCAATAGCGGGCCATCCACAGATACGCAGTATTTT.

This chain joins TRBV15 and TRBJ2-5; unclear D gene. The DNA matches TRBJ2-7 better at its end, which makes the J call doubtful. Germline-derived CDR1 and CDR2 are LNHNV and YYDKDF (reference sequence). The CDR3 runs 13 residues. DNA for the CDR3: TGTGCCACCAGCCGGCCAGGCAAAAACGAGCAGTACTTC. This translates into CATSRPGKNEQYF.

This clone was counted a few times. This chain joins TRBV29-1 and TRBJ2-1; 7 nucleotides line up with TRBD2. The length of the CDR3 is 14 residues. Losses at the gene ends were 3 bases for V and 0 bases for J; bases not matched to a gene: 2. Germline V CDR1 and CDR2: SQVTM, ANQGSEA. The CDR3 loop is CSVDGRSSYNEQFF. CDR3 coding DNA: TGCAGCGTTGACGGGAGGAGCTCCTACAATGAGCAGTTCTTC.

The chain uses TRBV5-6 and TRBJ1-2; 7 bases agree with TRBD1. V was clipped by 5 bases and J by 8 bases; unmatched bases: 9. This CDR3 is built from 13 residues. Germline loops: CDR1 SGHDT, CDR2 YYEEEE. The CDR3 protein is CASRNTGVAGYTF. As DNA, the CDR3 is TGTGCCAGCAGGAATACAGGGGTGGCGGGCTACACCTTC. Full variable domain (rest looked up from reference TRBV5-6 and TRBJ1-2): DAGVTQSPTHLIKTRGQQVTLRCSPKSGHDTVSWYQQALGQGPQFIFQYYEEEERQRGNFPDRFSGHQFPNYSSELNVNALLLGDSALYLCASRNTGVAGYTFGSGTRLTVV.

This clone was observed a handful of times. This chain connects TRBV4-2 to TRBJ2-1, with a tentative D call TRBD2 (6 bases). The CDR3 contains 16 residues. CDR1 and CDR2 from the germline V gene are LGHNA and YNFKEQ. The ends were cut back, 4 bases at V and 5 bases at J, with 18 bases in the middle. DNA for the CDR3: TGTGCCAGCAGCCTTGGGGGGAGGATGGGGGACAATGAGCAGTTCTTC. Protein: CASSLGGRMGDNEQFF.

This clone was counted between two and nine times. V is TRBV7-2 and J is TRBJ2-5; 11 nucleotides agree with TRBD2. The CDR3 extends over 14 amino acids. Trimming at V came to 6 bases and at J to 5 bases, leaving 5 bases not matched to a gene. Per germline, CDR1 SGHTA and CDR2 FQGNSA. Here the CDR3 reads CASSLIAGGETQYF. The CDR3 coding sequence is TGTGCCAGCAGTTTGATAGCGGGAGGGGAGACCCAGTACTTC.

The chain has TRBV28 and TRBJ2-7; the match to TRBD1 covers 7 bases. Germline values: CDR1 MDHEN, CDR2 SYDVKM. This CDR3 region has 16 residues. With 6 bases clipped from V and 2 bases from J, the junction kept 13 bases outside the gene matches. DNA for the CDR3: TGTGCCAGCAGACCGCTCCCCGGGACAGCTGCCTACGAGCAGTACTTC. Residues: CASRPLPGTAAYEQYF.

The chain links TRBV7-8 to TRBJ2-6; weak D call: TRBD1 (5 bases). Trimming removed 5 bases from V and 0 bases from J, with 11 bases in between. This CDR3 comprises 16 residues. Germline CDR1 reads SGHVS; CDR2 reads FQNEAQ. The DNA of the CDR3 is TGTGCCAGCAGCGAGGACACTCTCTCTGGGGCCAACGTCCTGACTTTC. This codes for CASSEDTLSGANVLTF.

The chain combines TRBV6-6 with TRBJ2-5; the match to TRBD1 covers 10 bases. V lost 8 bases, J lost 2 bases, and 5 bases stayed unmatched. This CDR3 has 14 amino acids. Germline V gene data show CDR1 as MNHNY and CDR2 as SVGAGI (reference sequence). The CDR3 spells CASLRQGAQETQYF. DNA for the CDR3: TGTGCCAGCCTAAGACAGGGGGCGCAAGAGACCCAGTACTTC.

This clone was counted only a few times. This sequence joins TRBV7-9 and TRBJ2-7; 9 bases fit TRBD2. From germline, CDR1 is SEHNR and CDR2 FQNEAQ (reference sequence). This CDR3 comprises 16 residues. With 5 bases clipped from V and 6 bases from J, the junction kept 14 bases outside the gene matches. DNA of the CDR3: TGTGCCAGCAGCCCCCTTGCGGGAGGGCCTGGGTCCGAGCAGTACTTC. It codes for CASSPLAGGPGSEQYF.